One and the same sample provided the 23 T cell receptor beta chains below, sequenced in a study of human T cells and chemical hapten exposure. TCRdb reprocessed the 5' RACE reads with MiXCR, giving one entry per CDR3 protein. The sample lists 120,000 to 150,000 distinct CDR3 sequences, 4.1% occurring once. Extraction yielded total RNA from whole blood (unfractionated). The source is a female donor in good health.

V and J are TRBV20-1 and TRBJ2-2; maybe TRBD2 (5 bases). Trimming shortened V by 4 bases and J by 0 bases, and 9 bases separated the two germline ends. From germline, CDR1 is DFQATT and CDR2 SNEGSKA (reference sequence). This CDR3 comprises 14 residues. The CDR3 protein is CSATRGSNTGELFF. For the CDR3, the DNA is TGCAGTGCTACCCGGGGTTCGAACACCGGGGAGCTGTTTTTT.

This clonotype was picked up a small number of times. The gene calls are TRBV29-1 and TRBJ1-1; 8 nucleotides align to TRBD1. The CDR3 runs 12 residues. CDR1 is SQVTM, CDR2 ANQGSEA, per germline. Trimming removed 3 bases from V and 11 bases from J; junction bases left unmatched: 8. Here the CDR3 reads CSVDPTGGEAFF. The CDR3 DNA follows: TGCAGCGTTGACCCAACAGGGGGTGAGGCTTTCTTT.

This clonotype was counted many times. The chain links TRBV20-1 to TRBJ1-6; D might be TRBD1 (6 bases). The CDR3 runs 16 residues. Germline V lookup: CDR1 DFQATT, CDR2 SNEGSKA (reference sequence). The V end was cut by 2 bases, the J end by 9 bases, with 20 bases between. CDR3 residues: CSARQPRSGAGSPLHF. The CDR3 bases are TGCAGTGCTAGACAACCCCGATCGGGGGCCGGTTCACCCCTCCACTTT.

This clonotype came up a few times. The chain employs TRBV29-1 and TRBJ2-7; D is possibly TRBD1 (5 bases). The CDR3 has 13 amino acids. Germline CDR1 and CDR2: SQVTM and ANQGSEA. The germline V and J ends were trimmed by 3 bases and 1 base, with 10 bases remaining between them. CDR3 in amino acids: CSVDVAGSYEQYF. The CDR3 DNA reads TGCAGCGTTGATGTAGCAGGGTCCTACGAGCAGTACTTC.

This clonotype was recorded at least ten times. This chain links TRBV21-1 with TRBJ1-2; the table calls TRBD1, which could not be checked here. TRBV21-1 is a documented pseudogene. The CDR3 is made up of 15 amino acids. The DNA for the CDR3 is TGTGCCAGCACCCGGGACAGGGGGCGTTACTATGGCTACACCTTC. It yields the protein CASTRDRGRYYGYTF.

This clonotype has a count of ten or more. This rearrangement joins TRBV12-3 or TRBV12-4 to TRBJ1-5, with D maybe TRBD1 (6 bases). V dropped 2 bases and J dropped 2 bases, with 13 bases sitting between them. The CDR3 contains 16 residues. CDR3 bases: TGTGCCAGCAGTTTATTGGGGGGCATCGGCAATCAGCCCCAGCATTTT. This translates into CASSLLGGIGNQPQHF.

This clonotype was detected ten times or more. This sequence joins TRBV9 and TRBJ1-5; D possibly corresponds to TRBD1 (5 bases). The V gene's germline CDR1 is SGDLS and CDR2 YYNGEE. The germline V and J ends were trimmed by 0 bases and 4 bases, with 11 bases remaining between them. This CDR3 contains 15 residues. The CDR3 DNA reads as TGTGCCAGCAGCGTAGGGACATGGGGAAATCAGCCCCAGCATTTT. Translation: CASSVGTWGNQPQHF.

In its sample, this clonotype was seen many times. This sequence joins TRBV20-1 and TRBJ1-6; D unclear. The CDR3 is 12 residues long. With 2 bases removed from V and 6 bases from J, the gap between germline ends came to 5 bases. Germline CDR1 DFQATT, CDR2 SNEGSKA (reference sequence). The CDR3 reads CSARPLNSPLHF. The DNA of the CDR3 is TGCAGTGCTAGACCACTTAATTCACCCCTCCACTTT.

The table lists this clonotype with many counts. The chain combines TRBV20-1 with TRBJ1-4, with D tentatively TRBD1 (5 bases). The CDR3 totals 16 residues. CDR1 is DFQATT, CDR2 SNEGSKA, per germline (reference sequence). V lost 0 bases and J lost 0, with 11 bases in between. CDR3 loop: CSARDQGATTNEKLFF. In DNA form, the CDR3 reads TGCAGTGCTAGAGATCAAGGGGCTACAACTAATGAAAAACTGTTTTTT.

This clonotype was seen repeatedly, ten times or more. The chain couples TRBV7-8 to TRBJ2-7, with D hard to call. Germline V gene lookup returns CDR1 SGHVS and CDR2 FQNEAQ. The CDR3 is made up of 15 amino acids. The V end lost 1 base, the J end lost 4 bases, and 14 bases lay between the germline ends. CDR3 sequence (DNA): TGTGCCAGCAGCTTAGGGTCCCCCGGTCAATACGAGCAGTACTTC. This gives the protein CASSLGSPGQYEQYF.

This clonotype was detected many times. This sequence joins TRBV6-5 and TRBJ2-7; TRBD1 agrees at 8 bases. CDR1 MNHEY and CDR2 SVGAGI come from the germline V gene. The CDR3 is made up of 15 amino acids. The V segment lost 0 bases and the J segment 6 bases; nucleotides outside the gene matches: 7. CDR3 sequence (DNA): TGTGCCAGCAGTTACTCACAGGGGGTGCCCGGCGAGCAGTACTTC. Translating gives CASSYSQGVPGEQYF.

Concerning this clonotype: Mismatch with germline at one junction end may stem from a read error. The CDR3 loop reads CGASWQGGGKTQYF. The DNA for the CDR3 is TGCGGTGCTAGTTGGCAGGGGGGTGGAAAGACCCAGTACTTC. The chain is built from TRBV20-1 and TRBJ2-5; the D gene is possibly TRBD1 (7 bases). The CDR3 runs 14 residues. The germline V gene has CDR1 DFQATT and CDR2 SNEGSKA (reference sequence).

This clonotype was recorded many times. V gene TRBV27 combines with J gene TRBJ1-1, with a tentative D call TRBD1 (6 bases). V was trimmed by 0 bases and J by 11 bases, leaving 13 bases between them. The germline V gene has CDR1 MNHEY and CDR2 SMNVEV (reference sequence). The length of the CDR3 is 13 residues. The CDR3 DNA reads as TGTGCCAGCAGTTTATCGACCCAGGGGTACGCTTTCTTT. Protein sequence: CASSLSTQGYAFF.

Ten or more counts support this clonotype. The V gene is TRBV6-4, the J gene TRBJ1-4; the D gene is possibly TRBD1 (6 bases). With 6 bases removed from V and 6 bases from J, the gap between germline ends came to 14 bases. The germline V gene encodes CDR1 MRHNA and CDR2 SNTAGT. CDR3 length: 14 amino acids. This CDR3 reads CASSLQGADEKLFF. The CDR3 DNA follows: TGTGCCAGCAGCCTACAGGGAGCAGATGAAAAACTGTTTTTT.

In its sample, this clonotype was seen many times. The J gene is TRBJ1-2, the V gene TRBV4-3, with a tentative D call TRBD1 (5 bases). Trimming shortened V by 0 bases and J by 0 bases, and 11 bases separated the two germline ends. The CDR3 is 16 residues long. The germline gives CDR1 LGHNA, CDR2 YSLEER. CDR3 in DNA: TGCGCCAGCAGCCAAGAAATCGGCAGGGCTAACTATGGCTACACCTTC. Its translation: CASSQEIGRANYGYTF.

At least ten counts were recorded for this clonotype. This chain links TRBV6-2 or TRBV6-3 with TRBJ2-6; the D is unclear. CDR1 MNHEY and CDR2 SVGEGT come from the germline V gene. V lost 8 bases to trimming and J lost 0 bases, with 14 bases between them. The CDR3 is 16 residues long. The CDR3 DNA reads TGTGCCAGCGGAGTTACCCCGTACTCTGGGGCCAACGTCCTGACTTTC. Translated: CASGVTPYSGANVLTF.

The chain carries TRBV29-1 and TRBJ2-3; TRBD2 matches at 11 bases. The CDR3 contains 17 residues. The germline gives CDR1 SQVTM, CDR2 ANQGSEA. V was clipped by 5 bases and J by 0 bases; unmatched bases: 10. DNA for the CDR3: TGCAGCGTTAGGGGGCTACTAGCGGGGGCTAGCACAGATACGCAGTATTTT. This codes for CSVRGLLAGASTDTQYF.

Many counts were recorded for this clonotype. V and J are TRBV6-2 or TRBV6-3 and TRBJ1-5, with 7 bases identical to TRBD1. The CDR3 sequence is 14 residues long. With V trimmed by 2 bases and J by 12 bases, 10 bases remained unmatched. The germline CDR1 and CDR2 sequences are MNHEY and SVGEGT. CDR3 residues: CASSYPPFRDSQHF. CDR3 nucleotides: TGTGCCAGCAGTTACCCCCCGTTCCGGGACAGCCAGCATTTT.

This clonotype was seen repeatedly, ten times or more. The chain employs TRBV6-2 or TRBV6-3 and TRBJ1-5; 7 bases line up with TRBD1. The CDR3 has 16 amino acids. Germline V gene sequence: CDR1 MNHEY, CDR2 SVGEGT. J lost 1 base, V lost 5 bases, and 8 bases had no gene match. The CDR3 coding sequence is TGTGCCAGCAGTCGGGGACAGACGGTGAGCAATCAGCCCCAGCATTTT. Its translation: CASSRGQTVSNQPQHF.

In nucleotides, the CDR3 is TGTGCCAGCAGTGCGGGGCTCTACGAGCAGTACTTC. Amino acid sequence: CASSAGLYEQYF. The chain employs TRBV2 and TRBJ2-7; D is possibly TRBD1 or TRBD2 (5 bases each). Germline CDR1 is SNHLY and CDR2 is FYNNEI. This CDR3 has 12 amino acids. Trimming took 4 bases from V and 3 from J, leaving 7 bases between them.

The chain links TRBV28 to TRBJ1-2, with no clear D. The germline gives CDR1 MDHEN, CDR2 SYDVKM. Trimming removed 4 bases at V and 8 bases at J, with 14 bases between. The CDR3 is 13 amino acids. This CDR3 reads CASSSPGRTGYTF. CDR3 sequence (DNA): TGTGCCAGCAGTTCACCCGGACGGACGGGCTACACCTTC.

This clonotype was counted ten times or more. V usage is TRBV2 and J usage is TRBJ1-2, with 8 bases matching TRBD1. Germline CDR1 and CDR2: SNHLY and FYNNEI. This CDR3 has 15 residues. With 6 bases clipped from V and 8 bases from J, the junction kept 14 bases outside the gene matches. Written as DNA, the CDR3 is TGTGCCAGCAGGAAGATTACAGGGGGAGTATGGGGCTACACCTTC. Encoded protein: CASRKITGGVWGYTF.

Many counts were recorded for this clonotype. The chain carries TRBV7-9 and TRBJ2-7; D is unclear. The CDR3 is 15 residues long. Trimming took off 5 bases at V and 1 base at J, with 15 bases between the two ends. Germline CDR1 and CDR2: SEHNR and FQNEAQ (reference sequence). The CDR3 is CASSPRPSLSYEQYF. The CDR3 DNA is TGTGCCAGCAGCCCGCGTCCGTCTCTTTCCTACGAGCAGTACTTC. Full variable domain (rest looked up from reference TRBV7-9 and TRBJ2-7): DTGVSQNPRHKITKRGQNVTFRCDPISEHNRLYWYRQTLGQGPEFLTYFQNEAQLEKSRLLSDRFSAERPKGSFSTLEIQRTEQGDSAMYLCASSPRPSLSYEQYFGPGTRLTVT.